These 12 T cell receptor beta chains came from one sample sequenced in a study of immune evolution from preneoplasia to lung adenocarcinoma. Data came from immunoSEQ multiplex PCR; TCRdb stores just in-frame clones and leaves some out. Found here are roughly 10,000 clones, around 90% of them singletons; the top ten hold 2.3%. Sequenced material: FFPE invasive lung adenocarcinoma tissue. The receptors were gathered from a person aged 65-85 years with invasive lung adenocarcinoma.

The rearrangement links TRBV27 to TRBJ2-5; tentatively, D is TRBD1 (6 bases). Trimming removed 0 bases at V and 5 bases at J, with 13 bases between. This CDR3 has 15 residues. The germline V gene has CDR1 MNHEY and CDR2 SMNVEV (reference sequence). This chain's CDR3 is CASSLSAQGMETQYF. CDR3 nucleotides: TGTGCCAGCAGTTTATCGGCCCAGGGGATGGAGACCCAGTACTTC.

The genes are TRBV6-1 and TRBJ1-2; 8 nucleotides match TRBD1. Germline-derived CDR1 and CDR2 are MNHNS and SASEGT. Trimming cost V 4 bases and J 2 bases; bases outside gene matches: 3. This CDR3 comprises 14 residues. Written as DNA, the CDR3 is TGTGCCAGCAGTGTTGGACAGGGAAACTATGGCTACACCTTC. Translated, it gives CASSVGQGNYGYTF.

The rearrangement joins TRBV20-1 to TRBJ1-1; D is unresolved. This CDR3 contains 10 residues. Deletions cut 3 bases from V and 4 bases from J, with 3 bases between. Germline assignment: CDR1 DFQATT and CDR2 SNEGSKA (reference sequence). The DNA of the CDR3 is TGCAGTGCTAGTTTCACTGAAGCTTTCTTT. It specifies CSASFTEAFF.

The V call is TRBV4-2, the J call TRBJ1-1; D possibly corresponds to TRBD1 (6 bases). Per germline, CDR1 LGHNA and CDR2 YNFKEQ. V was pared by 5 bases and J by 3 bases, with 7 bases between. This CDR3 region has 12 residues. This CDR3 reads CASSSGDTEAFF. As DNA, the CDR3 is TGTGCCAGCAGCTCAGGGGACACTGAAGCTTTCTTT.

This clone has a single count. The rearrangement uses TRBV9 and TRBJ1-2; D perhaps matches TRBD1 (5 bases). Per the germline V gene, CDR1 is SGDLS and CDR2 is YYNGEE. CDR3 length: 12 amino acids. Trimming removed 0 bases from V and 7 bases from J, with 7 bases in between. CDR3 DNA: TGTGCCAGCAGCGTAGCTCAGGGTGGCTACACCTTC. Protein sequence: CASSVAQGGYTF.

The chain links TRBV2 to TRBJ1-3, with D unclear. This CDR3 has 14 residues. V shed 5 bases and J shed 0 bases, with 8 bases lying between them. Germline assignment: CDR1 SNHLY and CDR2 FYNNEI. CDR3 protein: CASSQVDSGNTIYF. The CDR3 region has the DNA TGTGCCAGCAGTCAAGTCGACTCTGGAAACACCATATATTTT.

V is TRBV10-3 and J is TRBJ2-2, with 9 bases identical to TRBD1. V dropped 6 bases and J dropped 1; count of bases not matched to a gene: 3. Germline loops: CDR1 ENHRY, CDR2 SYGVKD. This CDR3 is 15 amino acids long. CDR3 loop: CAISLGQGNTGELFF. CDR3 DNA sequence: TGTGCCATCAGCCTGGGACAGGGGAACACCGGGGAGCTGTTTTTT.

The rearrangement joins TRBV4-1 to TRBJ2-3; the D gene is possibly TRBD2 (5 bases). The CDR3 spans 18 residues. V lost 0 bases to trimming and J lost 2 bases, with 18 bases between them. Germline CDR1 reads MGHRA; CDR2 reads YSYEKL. CDR3 in DNA: TGCGCCAGCAGCCAAGATGAGGTAGCTAGAGGACTCACAGATACGCAGTATTTT. The encoded protein is CASSQDEVARGLTDTQYF.

The chain couples TRBV5-1 to TRBJ1-4; 10 bases match TRBD1. The germline V gene has CDR1 SGHRS and CDR2 YFSETQ. The V and J ends lost 4 bases and 5 bases, in that order; junction bases with no gene match: 5. CDR3 length equals 15 residues. In DNA form, the CDR3 reads TGCGCCAGCAGCCTTCGGACAGGGGGGAATGAAAAACTGTTTTTT. As protein: CASSLRTGGNEKLFF. Full variable domain (outside the CDR3, taken from reference TRBV5-1 and TRBJ1-4): KAGVTQTPRYLIKTRGQQVTLSCSPISGHRSVSWYQQTPGQGLQFLFEYFSETQRNKGNFPGRFSGRQFSNSRSEMNVSTLELGDSALYLCASSLRTGGNEKLFFGSGTQLSVL.

The genes are TRBV5-8 and TRBJ2-3, with D hard to call. The germline CDR1 and CDR2 sequences are SGHTS and YDEGEE. The V end was cut by 4 bases, the J end by 6 bases, with 15 bases between. The CDR3 has 14 residues. CDR3 DNA: TGTGCCAGCAGCCTCCGTCATACAGAGGATACGCAGTATTTT. It codes for CASSLRHTEDTQYF.

The chain links TRBV5-6 to TRBJ2-2; the D gene is possibly TRBD2 (6 bases). Germline V gene sequence: CDR1 SGHDT, CDR2 YYEEEE. This CDR3 spans 16 amino acids. Deletions cut 1 base from V and 5 bases from J, with 15 bases between. The CDR3 protein is CASSLNSGGWTGELFF. CDR3 sequence (DNA): TGTGCCAGCAGCTTGAATAGCGGAGGGTGGACCGGGGAGCTGTTTTTT.

Only one count was recorded for this clone. This chain connects TRBV15 to TRBJ2-5; tentative D call: TRBD2 (7 bases). Germline CDR1 and CDR2: LNHNV and YYDKDF (reference sequence). Trimming took off 3 bases at V and 5 bases at J, with 16 bases between the two ends. The CDR3 is 15 amino acids. The CDR3 region is CATSSGLRGRETQYF. DNA for the CDR3: TGTGCCACCAGCAGCGGCCTGCGGGGGCGGGAGACCCAGTACTTC.